The clone carrying this TCR beta chain was counted a single time. The antigen remains unidentified. The data belong to a study of cytomegalovirus exposure and HLA in healthy donors. Findings and caveats of the study: The study listed approximately 160 cytomegalovirus-associated TCR beta chains.

PCR involved 60 Vbeta and 13 Jbeta primers. The table came from immunoSEQ multiplex PCR; TCRdb's copy has only in-frame clones and leaves some out. The sample carries over 150,000 clones, approximately 79% recorded once. J was trimmed by 8 bases and V by 6 bases; bases with no gene match: 13. This CDR3 region has 15 residues. Germline CDR1 is SNHLY and CDR2 is FYNNEI. This receptor was taken from a woman aged 18-29 years in good health and CMV-seronegative. V is TRBV2 and J is TRBJ2-1; 7 bases fit TRBD2. The sample taken for sequencing was PBMCs. CDR3 DNA: TGTGCCAGCAGAAAAGCTACGGGGGGTTGGGATGAGCAGTTCTTC. Amino acids: CASRKATGGWDEQFF.